These 15 T cell receptor beta chains share one sample of origin, sequenced in a study of T cells in Graves' hyperthyroidism and ophthalmopathy. RNA transcripts gave rise to amplified TCR beta CDR3 regions. First-round RT-PCR of the TCR CDR3 relied on the HTBI primer set. TCRdb reprocessed the multiplex PCR reads with MiXCR, giving one entry per CDR3 protein. This sample carries fewer than 550,000 distinct CDR3 sequences, around a sixth of them seen once, and the ten largest clones take 12% to 15%. The material sequenced was blood. All receptors derive from a woman aged 18-29 years with Graves' hyperthyroidism.

The rearrangement uses TRBV6-5 and TRBJ2-1, with TRBD1 matching over 12 bases. Germline trimming cut 4 bases from V and 8 bases from J; bases unmatched to any gene: 6. The length of the CDR3 is 15 residues. Germline CDR1 reads MNHEY; CDR2 reads SVGAGI. The CDR3 DNA follows: TGTGCCAGCAGTTTCCGGGACAGGGGGCTACATGAGCAGTTCTTC. Translation gives CASSFRDRGLHEQFF.

Remarks on this clonotype: This could be a read error, since a much larger clone is one nucleotide away. CDR3 residues: CASSRNRLSGNTIYF. The CDR3 DNA reads as TGTGCCAGCAGCCGGAACCGTCTCTCTGGAAACACCATATATTTT. This rearrangement joins TRBV3-1 to TRBJ1-3; D unclear. Germline loops: CDR1 LGHDT, CDR2 YNNKEL (reference sequence). This CDR3 has 15 residues. V was trimmed by 4 bases and J by 0 bases, leaving 10 bases between them. The entire variable domain, with the rest obtained from reference TRBV3-1 and TRBJ1-3, is as follows: DTAVSQTPKYLVTQMGNDKSIKCEQNLGHDTMYWYKQDSKKFLKIMFSYNNKELIINETVPNRFSPKSPDKAHLNLHINSLELGDSAVYFCASSRNRLSGNTIYFGEGSWLTVV.

This clonotype was detected ten times or more. V gene TRBV11-2 combines with J gene TRBJ2-5, with D perhaps TRBD1 (6 bases). This CDR3 has 15 amino acids. V was shortened by 4 bases and J by 0 bases, with 12 bases between the two germline ends. The V gene's germline CDR1 is SGHAT and CDR2 FQNNGV. CDR3 in DNA: TGTGCCAGCAGCTCGAATACAGGGAACCAAGAGACCCAGTACTTC. This codes for CASSSNTGNQETQYF.

The chain carries TRBV4-1 and TRBJ1-5; D is uncertain. Trimming removed 0 bases at V and 3 bases at J, with 12 bases between. CDR3 size: 16 residues. Germline assignment: CDR1 MGHRA and CDR2 YSYEKL. CDR3 bases: TGCGCCAGCAGCCAAGAACCTCCGAGGTTCAATCAGCCCCAGCATTTT. This codes for CASSQEPPRFNQPQHF.

The chain links TRBV5-5 to TRBJ2-1; tentatively, D is TRBD1 (5 bases). The CDR3 length is 15 residues. Trimming took off 3 bases at V and 14 bases at J, with 24 bases between the two ends. Germline V gene data show CDR1 as SGHKS and CDR2 as YYEKEE (reference sequence). This CDR3 is CASSSWARASPAEFF. CDR3 nucleotides: TGTGCCAGCAGCTCCTGGGCCAGGGCTTCTCCTGCTGAGTTCTTC.

The V and J genes are TRBV20-1 and TRBJ2-1; TRBD2 matches 10 bases. CDR1 and CDR2 from the germline V gene are DFQATT and SNEGSKA (reference sequence). The V segment lost 6 bases and the J segment 8 bases; nucleotides outside the gene matches: 13. The CDR3 is 15 amino acids. The DNA of the CDR3 is TGCAGTGCCGGCGGGGAACTAGCGGGAAGCGATGAGCAGTTCTTC. It yields the protein CSAGGELAGSDEQFF.

This clonotype has at least ten counts. The V gene is TRBV10-3, the J gene TRBJ2-2, with no clear D. The CDR3 sequence is 13 residues long. Germline values: CDR1 ENHRY, CDR2 SYGVKD. The V gene lost 6 bases and the J gene lost 4 bases, with 9 bases spanning the gap. Here the CDR3 reads CAIRQQSTGELFF. CDR3 bases: TGTGCCATCAGGCAACAGAGCACCGGGGAGCTGTTTTTT.

This clonotype was seen repeatedly, ten times or more. V gene TRBV20-1 combines with J gene TRBJ2-5; D is unclear. This CDR3 is 15 amino acids long. The germline V gene has CDR1 DFQATT and CDR2 SNEGSKA (reference sequence). Trimming removed 3 bases from V and 2 bases from J, with 16 bases in between. The DNA of the CDR3 is TGCAGTGCTAGCAATCTTGGTTCCGATCAAGAGACCCAGTACTTC. It specifies CSASNLGSDQETQYF.

The rearrangement joins TRBV6-2 or TRBV6-3 to TRBJ2-1, with D perhaps matching TRBD1 (6 bases). Germline loops: CDR1 MNHEY, CDR2 SVGEGT. V lost 7 bases to trimming and J lost 10 bases, with 20 bases between them. This CDR3 is built from 14 residues. The CDR3 protein is CASKAGQPLREQFF. The CDR3 nucleotides read TGTGCCAGCAAGGCCGGACAGCCATTGAGGGAGCAGTTCTTC.

This clonotype showed up many times. The V call is TRBV5-6, the J call TRBJ2-5; D may be TRBD1 (6 bases). CDR1 is SGHDT and CDR2 is YYEEEE in the germline V gene. The CDR3 is 17 amino acids. The ends were cut back, 4 bases at V and 1 base at J, with 20 bases in the middle. The CDR3 DNA reads as TGTGCCAGCAGCCATGAACCCAGGCCCAGGGGCCAAGAGACCCAGTACTTC. Protein: CASSHEPRPRGQETQYF.

In this sample, this clonotype turned up a few times. The chain combines TRBV29-1 with TRBJ2-2; D call uncertain. This CDR3 has 11 residues. The V end lost 3 bases, the J end lost 2 bases, and 1 base lay between the germline ends. Germline assignment: CDR1 SQVTM and CDR2 ANQGSEA. The CDR3 DNA sequence: TGCAGCGTTGATAACACCGGGGAGCTGTTTTTT. Its translation is CSVDNTGELFF.

This clonotype showed up many times. The J gene is TRBJ1-1, the V gene TRBV5-1; D ambiguous. V lost 3 bases, J lost 2 bases, and 5 bases lay in between. This CDR3 is 12 amino acids long. From germline, CDR1 is SGHRS and CDR2 YFSETQ. The CDR3: CASSSTNTEAFF. The CDR3 DNA follows: TGCGCCAGCAGCTCAACTAACACTGAAGCTTTCTTT.

This chain connects TRBV19 to TRBJ1-5; D unresolved. The length of the CDR3 is 13 residues. Germline V gene data show CDR1 as LNHDA and CDR2 as SQIVND (reference sequence). With 0 bases removed from V and 6 bases from J, the gap between germline ends came to 6 bases. CDR3 in amino acids: CASSIEGFQPQHF. In DNA form, the CDR3 reads TGTGCCAGTAGTATAGAGGGATTTCAGCCCCAGCATTTT.

This clonotype was observed a handful of times. J is TRBJ1-2 and V is TRBV5-1; D is ambiguous. Trimming stripped 4 bases from V and 8 bases from J, with 15 bases between. There are 13 residues in the CDR3. Germline CDR1 is SGHRS and CDR2 is YFSETQ. The CDR3 nucleotides read TGCGCCAGCAGCCCCAGGCGGGTCGGGGGCTACACCTTC. Its protein product is CASSPRRVGGYTF.

This clonotype was seen many times. The CDR3: CSAIPGLAVTDTQYF. CDR3 coding DNA: TGCAGTGCTATACCTGGACTGGCCGTCACAGATACGCAGTATTTT. This sequence joins TRBV20-1 and TRBJ2-3; D possibly corresponds to TRBD2 (5 bases). The germline V gene encodes CDR1 DFQATT and CDR2 SNEGSKA (reference sequence). With 4 bases removed from V and 2 bases from J, the gap between germline ends came to 16 bases. The CDR3 has 15 amino acids.